The present entry profiles one T cell receptor (beta chain) with its context. No cognate antigen has been identified for it. The input lacks base qualities; no much larger clone sits a single base away. V and J lose 5 bases and 5 bases, and a span of 12 bases separates them. The CDR3 goes from the cysteine to the phenylalanine over 13 residues. Only the CDR3 part of the read is kept: 39 bases, read in frame from the first base. This specimen belongs to a study of blood T cell repertoires in COVID-19 (TCRdb year 2020). Concerning the study at large: The collaborator samples originated in the United States, Italy and Spain and spanned the acute and convalescent phases of COVID-19. The prospective study material was composed of cDNA or gDNA derived from T cells, B-cell-depleted T cells, or PBMCs. The dataset comprised deeply sampled blood TCRbeta repertoires from subjects exposed to, actively infected with, or recovered from COVID-19. A freely available public database, intended as a resource for researchers studying the immune response to SARS-CoV-2, is where the repertoires were released. Samples were obtained from the ongoing ImmuneRACE study (first 160 participants) and from about 1,300 subjects provided by 6 global collaborators. A de-identified subject ID, COVID-19 status, age in years and sex were almost always included in the sample metadata. HLA class I and class II types, where available, came from metadata supplied by the sample provider rather than from assay-based typing. The full study reports these points: The amount of clinical and demographic metadata varied by source and participant and was provided uncurated.

Samples from volunteer blood donors who had recovered from COVID-19 were contributed by a second Seattle source. The collaborating institutions used their own protocols to collect whole blood in K2EDTA tubes. For TCRbeta analysis, collaborators shipped samples as frozen whole blood, isolated PBMCs, or DNA extracted from either of those sample types. TCRbeta CDR3 regions were amplified from genomic DNA using the immunoSEQ Assay, a bias-controlled multiplex PCR. The original pipeline was this. The number of nucleated cells in each sample was estimated from the amplification of reference gene primers within the assay. To quantify the absolute abundance of each unique TCRbeta CDR3 rearrangement, sequence reads were collapsed and filtered. For each sample, productive Simpson clonality was calculated as the square root of Simpson's diversity index across productive rearrangements. The table was pulled from immuneACCESS by TCRdb, which kept in-frame rearrangements only. Such tables lose some clones; where checked, under half of the loss comes from unresolved V genes, and the rest has no known cause. That table furnishes V, J and clone size, whereas the DNA furnished D and trimming. The sample includes 200,000 to 300,000 clones, with around 87% observed a single time. Roughly 1.6% of the sample is held by the ten biggest clonotypes.

In this chain, TRBV12-3 or TRBV12-4 is recombined with TRBJ1-2, with a tentative D gene TRBD1 over 6 matching bases. The receptor was isolated from a woman aged 40 to 49 who had recovered from COVID-19. The sample comprised peripheral blood. The CDR3 reads as follows: CASSPSDSYGYTF. The base sequence is TGTGCCAGCAGTCCATCGGACAGTTATGGCTACACCTTC.